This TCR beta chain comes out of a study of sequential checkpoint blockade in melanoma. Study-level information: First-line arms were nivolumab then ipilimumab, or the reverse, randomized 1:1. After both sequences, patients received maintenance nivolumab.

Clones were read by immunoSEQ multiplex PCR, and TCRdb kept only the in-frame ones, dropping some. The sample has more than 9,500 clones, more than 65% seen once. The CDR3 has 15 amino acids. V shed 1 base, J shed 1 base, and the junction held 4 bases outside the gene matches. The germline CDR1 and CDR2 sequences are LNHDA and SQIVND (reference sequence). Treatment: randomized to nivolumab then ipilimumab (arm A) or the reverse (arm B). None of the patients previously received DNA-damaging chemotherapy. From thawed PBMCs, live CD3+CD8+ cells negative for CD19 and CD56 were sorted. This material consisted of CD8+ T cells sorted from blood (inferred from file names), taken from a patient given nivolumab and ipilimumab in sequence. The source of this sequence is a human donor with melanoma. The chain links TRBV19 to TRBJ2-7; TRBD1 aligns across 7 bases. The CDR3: CASSIGSGGSYEQYF. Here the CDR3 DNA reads TGTGCCAGTAGTATAGGGTCAGGGGGATCCTACGAGCAGTACTTC.